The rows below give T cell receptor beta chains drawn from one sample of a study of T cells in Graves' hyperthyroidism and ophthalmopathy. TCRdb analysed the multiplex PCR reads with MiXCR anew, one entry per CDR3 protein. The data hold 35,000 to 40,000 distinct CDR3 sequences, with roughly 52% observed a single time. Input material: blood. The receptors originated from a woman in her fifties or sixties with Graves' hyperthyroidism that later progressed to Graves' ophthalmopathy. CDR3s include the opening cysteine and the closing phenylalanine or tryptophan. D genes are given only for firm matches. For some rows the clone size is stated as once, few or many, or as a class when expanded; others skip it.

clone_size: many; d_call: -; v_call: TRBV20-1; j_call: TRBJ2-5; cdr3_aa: CSARDRYGQETQYF; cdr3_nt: TGCAGTGCTAGAGATAGGTACGGCCAAGAGACCCAGTACTTC
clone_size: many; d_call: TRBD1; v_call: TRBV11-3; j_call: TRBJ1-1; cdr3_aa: CASSSKNWGQKNTEAFF; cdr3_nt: TGTGCCAGCAGCTCCAAAAATTGGGGACAGAAGAACACTGAAGCTTTCTTT
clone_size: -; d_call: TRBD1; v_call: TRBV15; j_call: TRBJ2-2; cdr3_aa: CATSGTVATGELFF; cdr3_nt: TGTGCCACCAGCGGGACAGTCGCAACCGGGGAGCTGTTTTTT
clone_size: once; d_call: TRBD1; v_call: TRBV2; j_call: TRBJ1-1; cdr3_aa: CASSEVRGPEAFF; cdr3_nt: TGTGCCAGCAGTGAAGTAAGGGGGCCCGAAGCTTTCTTT
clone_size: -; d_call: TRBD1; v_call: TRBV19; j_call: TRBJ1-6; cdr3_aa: CASSTGQGYSLLHF; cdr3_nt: TGTGCCAGTAGTACTGGACAGGGTTATTCACTCCTCCACTTT
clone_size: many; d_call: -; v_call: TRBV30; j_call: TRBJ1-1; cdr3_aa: CAWSVVGGHGNTEAFF; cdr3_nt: TGTGCCTGGAGCGTAGTCGGGGGGCACGGGAACACTGAAGCTTTCTTT
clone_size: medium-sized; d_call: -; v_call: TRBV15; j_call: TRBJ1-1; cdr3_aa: CATSRVRLNTEAFF; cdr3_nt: TGTGCCACCAGCAGAGTTCGGCTGAACACTGAAGCTTTCTTT
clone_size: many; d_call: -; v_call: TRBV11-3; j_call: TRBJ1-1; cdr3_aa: CASSLGTSLTEAFF; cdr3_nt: TGTGCCAGCAGCTTAGGGACGAGTTTGACTGAAGCTTTCTTT
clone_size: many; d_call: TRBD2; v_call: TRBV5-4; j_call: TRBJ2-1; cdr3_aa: CASSAISGRFEQFF; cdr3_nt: TGTGCCAGCAGCGCGATTAGCGGGAGGTTTGAGCAGTTCTTC
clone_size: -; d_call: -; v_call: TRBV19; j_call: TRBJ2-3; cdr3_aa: CASSIPSGTTQYF; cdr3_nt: TGTGCCAGTAGTATTCCCAGCGGGACAACGCAGTATTTT
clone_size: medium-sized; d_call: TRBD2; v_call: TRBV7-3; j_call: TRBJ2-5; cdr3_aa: CASSSSGQETQYF; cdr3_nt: TGTGCCAGCAGTTCTAGCGGACAAGAGACCCAGTACTTC
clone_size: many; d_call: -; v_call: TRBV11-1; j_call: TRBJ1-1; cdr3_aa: CASSSQGGTEAFF; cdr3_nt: TGTGCCAGCAGCTCCCAGGGCGGTACTGAAGCTTTCTTT
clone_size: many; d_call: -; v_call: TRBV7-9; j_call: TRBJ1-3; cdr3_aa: CASSSGGDTIYF; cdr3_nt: TGTGCCAGCAGCAGCGGGGGGGACACCATATATTTT
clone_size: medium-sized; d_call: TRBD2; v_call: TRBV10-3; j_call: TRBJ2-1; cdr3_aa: CAISEMTGGTQDEQFF; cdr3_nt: TGTGCCATCAGTGAGATGACGGGAGGCACGCAGGATGAGCAGTTCTTC
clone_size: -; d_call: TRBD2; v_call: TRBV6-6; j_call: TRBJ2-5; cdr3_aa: CARSCAASGYQETQYF; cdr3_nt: TGTGCCCGCAGTTGCGCTGCTAGCGGGTACCAAGAGACCCAGTACTTC
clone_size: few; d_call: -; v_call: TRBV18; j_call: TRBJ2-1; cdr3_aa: CASSPPAARNEQFF; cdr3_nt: TGTGCCAGCTCACCACCGGCGGCGCGGAATGAGCAGTTCTTC
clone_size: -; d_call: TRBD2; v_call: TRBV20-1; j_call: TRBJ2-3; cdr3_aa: CSARAPPTSGPTDTQYF; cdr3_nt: TGCAGTGCTAGAGCCCCCCCGACTAGCGGGCCGACAGATACGCAGTATTTT
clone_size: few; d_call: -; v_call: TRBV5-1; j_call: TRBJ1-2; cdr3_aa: CASSLAVNVGGYTF; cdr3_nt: TGCGCCAGCAGCTTGGCCGTTAATGTAGGTGGCTACACCTTC
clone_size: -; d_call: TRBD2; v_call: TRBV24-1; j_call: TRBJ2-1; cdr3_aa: CATSARLAGGWGNEQFF; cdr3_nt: TGTGCCACCAGTGCGCGACTAGCGGGAGGGTGGGGCAATGAGCAGTTCTTC
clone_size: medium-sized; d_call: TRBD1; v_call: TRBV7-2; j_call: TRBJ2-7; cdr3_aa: CASSSTPGQGAHEQYF; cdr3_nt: TGTGCCAGCAGCTCAACACCGGGACAGGGGGCTCACGAGCAGTACTTC
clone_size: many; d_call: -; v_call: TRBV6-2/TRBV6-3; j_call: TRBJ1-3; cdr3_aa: CASRRTVSSGNTIYF; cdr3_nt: TGTGCCAGCAGAAGGACGGTCAGCTCTGGAAACACCATATATTTT
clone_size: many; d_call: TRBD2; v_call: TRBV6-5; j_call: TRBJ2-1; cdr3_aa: CASSTGTSGGYNEQFF; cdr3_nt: TGTGCCAGCAGTACGGGGACTAGCGGGGGTTACAATGAGCAGTTCTTC
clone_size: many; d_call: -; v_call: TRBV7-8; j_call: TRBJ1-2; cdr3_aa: CASSLSGKQGYTF; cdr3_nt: TGTGCCAGCAGCTTATCCGGCAAGCAGGGCTACACCTTC
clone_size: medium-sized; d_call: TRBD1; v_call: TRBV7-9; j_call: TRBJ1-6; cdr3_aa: CASSGTGGNSPLHF; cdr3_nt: TGTGCCAGCAGCGGGACAGGCGGTAATTCACCCCTCCACTTT
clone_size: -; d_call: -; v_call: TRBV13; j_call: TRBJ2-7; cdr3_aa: CASTRTSGEQYF; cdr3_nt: TGTGCCAGCACCCGTACGAGTGGCGAGCAGTACTTC
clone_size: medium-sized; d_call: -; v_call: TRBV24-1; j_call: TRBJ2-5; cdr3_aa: CATSDRTRQQETQYF; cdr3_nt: TGTGCCACCAGTGACAGGACCCGACAGCAAGAGACCCAGTACTTC
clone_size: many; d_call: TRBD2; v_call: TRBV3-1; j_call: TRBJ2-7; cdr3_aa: CASSRGGYEQYF; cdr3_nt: TGTGCCAGCAGCCGCGGGGGGTACGAGCAGTACTTC
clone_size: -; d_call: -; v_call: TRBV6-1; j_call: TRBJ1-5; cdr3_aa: CAGSAIYSNQPQHF; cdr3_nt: TGTGCCGGCAGCGCCATCTACAGCAATCAGCCCCAGCATTTT
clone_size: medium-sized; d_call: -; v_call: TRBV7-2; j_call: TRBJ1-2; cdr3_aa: CASSTQANYGYTF; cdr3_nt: TGTGCCAGCAGCACGCAGGCAAACTATGGCTACACCTTC
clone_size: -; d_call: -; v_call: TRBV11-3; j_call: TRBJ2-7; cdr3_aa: CASSRGGEQYF; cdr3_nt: TGTGCCAGCAGCCGAGGGGGCGAGCAGTACTTC
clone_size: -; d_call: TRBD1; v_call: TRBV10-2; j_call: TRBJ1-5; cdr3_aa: CASSEGDRVYNEPQHF; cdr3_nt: TGCGCCAGCAGTGAGGGGGACAGGGTATACAATGAGCCCCAGCATTTT
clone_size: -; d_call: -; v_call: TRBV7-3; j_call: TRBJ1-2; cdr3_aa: CASSPEVPMENGYTF; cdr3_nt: TGTGCCAGCAGCCCGGAAGTCCCGATGGAAAATGGCTACACCTTC
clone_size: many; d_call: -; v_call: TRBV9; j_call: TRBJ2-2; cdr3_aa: CASSVGVSISNTGELFF; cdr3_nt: TGTGCCAGCAGCGTAGGGGTTAGCATTTCGAACACCGGGGAGCTGTTTTTT
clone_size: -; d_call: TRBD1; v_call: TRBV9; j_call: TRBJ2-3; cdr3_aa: CASSPRQGVGTDTQYF; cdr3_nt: TGTGCCAGCAGCCCGCGACAGGGGGTGGGAACAGATACGCAGTATTTT
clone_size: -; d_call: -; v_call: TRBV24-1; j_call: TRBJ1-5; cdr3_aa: CATSDLKGTPQETQHF; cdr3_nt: TGTGCCACCAGTGATTTGAAGGGGACACCACAAGAGACCCAGCATTTT
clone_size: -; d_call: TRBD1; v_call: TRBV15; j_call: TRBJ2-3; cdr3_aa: CATSRGGQGSTDTQYF; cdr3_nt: TGTGCCACCAGCAGAGGGGGACAGGGAAGCACAGATACGCAGTATTTT
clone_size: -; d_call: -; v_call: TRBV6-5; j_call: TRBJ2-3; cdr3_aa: CASRRGSVVDTQYF; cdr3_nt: TGTGCCAGCAGGAGGGGTAGCGTGGTAGATACGCAGTATTTT
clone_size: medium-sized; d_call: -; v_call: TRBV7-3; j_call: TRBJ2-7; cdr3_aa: CASSPNAGQIYEQYF; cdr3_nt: TGTGCCAGCAGCCCCAATGCGGGACAGATCTACGAGCAGTACTTC
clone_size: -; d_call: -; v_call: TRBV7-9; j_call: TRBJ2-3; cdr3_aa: CASSLVSREMQYF; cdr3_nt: TGTGCCAGCAGCTTAGTAAGCAGAGAGATGCAGTATTTT
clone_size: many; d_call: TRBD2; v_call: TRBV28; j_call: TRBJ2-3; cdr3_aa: CATKGSGLVTDTQYF; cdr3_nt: TGTGCCACCAAAGGGTCGGGACTAGTAACAGATACGCAGTATTTT
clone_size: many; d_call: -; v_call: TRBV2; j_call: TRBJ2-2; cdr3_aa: CASSRDGANTGELFF; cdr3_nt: TGTGCCAGCAGTAGGGACGGAGCGAACACCGGGGAGCTGTTTTTT
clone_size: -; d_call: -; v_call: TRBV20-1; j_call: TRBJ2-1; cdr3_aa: CSATYNEQFF; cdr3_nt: TGCAGTGCTACCTACAATGAGCAGTTCTTC